This T cell receptor beta chain emerged from a study of Ad26.COV2.S vaccination and SARS-CoV-2 variants. Trimming at V came to 5 bases and at J to 5 bases, leaving 3 bases not matched to a gene. CDR3 size: 14 residues. Germline V gene sequence: CDR1 SNHLY, CDR2 FYNNEI. Treatment specified: over 15 received Ad26.COV2.S at low or high dose, single or two shots; roughly five received placebo; per-sample allocation not given. Day 63 after the first injection of vaccine or placebo was the sampling time. Some clones are missing from TCRdb's copy, which holds only in-frame ones; the method was immunoSEQ multiplex PCR. The repertoire includes hundreds of thousands of clones, roughly 90% of them detected once, and approximately 1.5% sits in the top ten. Points on this clone: The antigen is undetermined.

Findings and limits, study-wide: Similar non-spike TCR breadth was observed in recipients of vaccine and of placebo. Analytic work on TCR breadth and depth might have understated the full extent of total T cell responses.

This specimen was peripheral blood, taken in a trial of Ad26.COV2.S vaccine versus placebo. The origin of this receptor is a person aged 18 to 59 who received the Ad26.COV2.S COVID-19 vaccine or a placebo. The genes are TRBV2 and TRBJ2-5; 12 nucleotides line up with TRBD2. The CDR3 loop is CASSLAGGGETQYF. CDR3 DNA sequence: TGTGCCAGCAGTCTAGCGGGAGGGGGGGAGACCCAGTACTTC.